This entry lists 19 T cell receptor beta chains sequenced from one sample in a study of blood T cell repertoires in COVID-19. The table came from immunoSEQ multiplex PCR; TCRdb's copy has only in-frame clones and leaves some out. The repertoire holds fewer than 300,000 clones, with approximately 90% as singletons. The sequencing sample was made of peripheral blood. Receptors were obtained from a woman aged 25 to 45 with COVID-19, enrolled during active disease.

The CDR3 DNA follows: TGTGCCAGCAGCCATCCCCGCGGGGAGGCTGAGCAGTTCTTC. It specifies CASSHPRGEAEQFF. The chain uses TRBV4-2 and TRBJ2-1; maybe TRBD2 (6 bases). Looked up from germline, CDR1 is LGHNA and CDR2 is YNFKEQ. The CDR3 has 14 amino acids. Trimming removed 3 bases at V and 9 bases at J, with 15 bases between.

This rearrangement joins TRBV7-6 to TRBJ2-2, with 9 bases that match TRBD1. CDR1 and CDR2 (germline): SGHVS, FNYEAQ. The CDR3 loop spans 17 amino acids. The junction had 7 bases not matched to a gene; V was cut back by 1 base and J by 4 bases. The CDR3 coding sequence is TGTGCCAGCAGCTTAGACCGGGACAGGGCTACCACCGGGGAGCTGTTTTTT. This encodes CASSLDRDRATTGELFF.

The chain couples TRBV19 to TRBJ1-1; TRBD1 matches 8 bases. There are 13 residues in the CDR3. V was clipped by 8 bases and J by 0 bases; unmatched bases: 2. The germline V gene has CDR1 LNHDA and CDR2 SQIVND (reference sequence). The CDR3 nucleotides read TGTGCCAGTGACAGGGGAATGAACACTGAAGCTTTCTTT. This translates into CASDRGMNTEAFF. The full variable domain, with the rest looked up from reference TRBV19 and TRBJ1-1, is DGGITQSPKYLFRKEGQNVTLSCEQNLNHDAMYWYRQDPGQGLRLIYYSQIVNDFQKGDIAEGYSVSREKKESFPLTVTSAQKNPTAFYLCASDRGMNTEAFFGQGTRLTVV.

Only one count was recorded for this clone. This sequence joins TRBV4-1 and TRBJ1-2, with D unclear. V gave up 2 bases and J gave up 0 bases, with 7 bases separating them. Per germline, CDR1 MGHRA and CDR2 YSYEKL. The CDR3 is made up of 14 amino acids. The chain's CDR3 is CASSQNGANYGYTF. Here the CDR3 DNA reads TGCGCCAGCAGCCAAAACGGAGCTAACTATGGCTACACCTTC.

This clone occurred a few times. The gene calls are TRBV5-1 and TRBJ2-7; 9 positions match TRBD1. The CDR3 is 15 amino acids. The junction had 6 bases not matched to a gene; V was cut back by 0 bases and J by 5 bases. Germline assignment: CDR1 SGHRS and CDR2 YFSETQ. CDR3 loop: CASSLESGQGDEQYF. The CDR3 coding sequence is TGCGCCAGCAGCTTGGAGTCGGGACAGGGCGACGAGCAGTACTTC.

The V and J genes are TRBV19 and TRBJ2-1; 14 nucleotides align to TRBD2. This CDR3 contains 16 residues. CDR1 LNHDA and CDR2 SQIVND come from the germline V gene (reference sequence). The V and J ends lost 7 bases and 7 bases, in that order; junction bases with no gene match: 9. The CDR3 spells CASTDGLAGGLNEQFF. CDR3 coding DNA: TGTGCCAGTACCGACGGACTAGCGGGAGGCTTGAATGAGCAGTTCTTC. The full variable domain, with the rest looked up from reference TRBV19 and TRBJ2-1, is DGGITQSPKYLFRKEGQNVTLSCEQNLNHDAMYWYRQDPGQGLRLIYYSQIVNDFQKGDIAEGYSVSREKKESFPLTVTSAQKNPTAFYLCASTDGLAGGLNEQFFGPGTRLTVL.

The count of this clone is one. This chain joins TRBV28 and TRBJ2-7; D might be TRBD1 (5 bases). The CDR3 has 14 residues. The ends were cut back, 2 bases at V and 5 bases at J, with 13 bases in the middle. Germline values: CDR1 MDHEN, CDR2 SYDVKM. The CDR3 sequence: CASSLPGHEDEQYF. The DNA of the CDR3 is TGTGCCAGCAGTTTACCCGGACATGAGGACGAGCAGTACTTC.

This clone appeared once. This CDR3 reads CASSPQGLANEKLFF. CDR3 nucleotides: TGTGCCAGCAGCCCTCAGGGGTTGGCTAATGAAAAACTGTTTTTT. The gene calls are TRBV7-2 and TRBJ1-4; possibly TRBD1 for D (6 bases). V was pared by 5 bases and J by 3 bases, with 13 bases between. The CDR3 is made up of 15 amino acids. CDR1 and CDR2 from the germline V gene are SGHTA and FQGNSA.

V gene TRBV10-3 combines with J gene TRBJ2-7; TRBD2 matches 9 bases. Germline V gene data show CDR1 as ENHRY and CDR2 as SYGVKD. CDR3 length: 18 amino acids. V was pared by 4 bases and J by 5 bases, with 18 bases of the junction left unmatched. This CDR3 is CAISVFTLAGGPDHEQYF. CDR3 in DNA: TGTGCCATCAGTGTTTTTACACTCGCGGGAGGGCCGGACCACGAGCAGTACTTC.

The V and J genes are TRBV28 and TRBJ1-6; D gene uncertain. Trimming removed 6 bases at V and 5 bases at J, with 14 bases between. Per the germline V gene, CDR1 is MDHEN and CDR2 is SYDVKM. The CDR3 covers 15 residues. CDR3 in amino acids: CASSPPGVNNSPLHF. DNA of the CDR3: TGTGCCAGCAGCCCCCCCGGGGTGAATAATTCACCCCTCCACTTT.

The V call is TRBV13, the J call TRBJ1-6; no reliable D call. Germline assignment: CDR1 PRHDT and CDR2 FYEKMQ (reference sequence). The CDR3 has 13 amino acids. Trimming took off 10 bases at V and 10 bases at J, with 17 bases between the two ends. The CDR3 coding sequence is TGTGCCACCGCGCCAGGCTATACATCACCCCTCCACTTT. It encodes CATAPGYTSPLHF.

The gene calls are TRBV5-1 and TRBJ2-1, with TRBD2 matching over 10 bases. Trimming removed 0 bases from V and 4 bases from J; junction bases left unmatched: 4. This CDR3 comprises 16 residues. Germline V gene sequence: CDR1 SGHRS, CDR2 YFSETQ. The CDR3 loop reads CASSLELAGRYNEQFF. The CDR3 region has the DNA TGCGCCAGCAGCTTGGAACTAGCGGGGAGGTACAATGAGCAGTTCTTC. Together with reference TRBV5-1 and TRBJ2-1, the CDR3 gives the full variable domain: KAGVTQTPRYLIKTRGQQVTLSCSPISGHRSVSWYQQTPGQGLQFLFEYFSETQRNKGNFPGRFSGRQFSNSRSEMNVSTLELGDSALYLCASSLELAGRYNEQFFGPGTRLTVL.

In regard to this clone: In the same sample, other DNA sequences code for this CDR3. The chain links TRBV7-2 to TRBJ1-1, with a possible D match to TRBD1 (6 bases). This CDR3 contains 13 residues. Germline-derived CDR1 and CDR2 are SGHTA and FQGNSA. V lost 2 bases to trimming and J lost 4 bases, with 8 bases between them. CDR3 in amino acids: CASSLLRGTEAFF. For the CDR3, the DNA is TGTGCCAGCAGCTTACTCAGGGGCACTGAAGCTTTCTTT. Based on the CDR3 plus reference TRBV7-2 and TRBJ1-1, the full variable domain is GAGVSQSPSNKVTEKGKDVELRCDPISGHTALYWYRQSLGQGLEFLIYFQGNSAPDKSGLPSDRFSAERTGGSVSTLTIQRTQQEDSAVYLCASSLLRGTEAFFGQGTRLTVV.

This chain uses TRBV21-1 with TRBJ2-1; the D call in the table, TRBD2, was not verified against the DNA. TRBV21-1 is described as a pseudogene. The length of the CDR3 is 19 residues. DNA of the CDR3: TGTGCCAGCAGCAAAGATAAGAGAACCGAGTCTTACTCCTACAATGAGCAGTTCTTC. Translated: CASSKDKRTESYSYNEQFF.

The J gene is TRBJ2-7, the V gene TRBV5-4, with a tentative D call TRBD2 (6 bases). There are 13 residues in the CDR3. Trimming pared 2 bases from V and 7 bases from J, leaving 13 bases between. Looked up from germline, CDR1 is SGHNT and CDR2 is YYREEE (reference sequence). The CDR3 here is CASSLGGKGEQYF. CDR3 bases: TGTGCCAGCAGCTTAGGCGGGAAGGGTGAGCAGTACTTC. Full variable domain (outside the CDR3, taken from reference TRBV5-4 and TRBJ2-7): ETGVTQSPTHLIKTRGQQVTLRCSSQSGHNTVSWYQQALGQGPQFIFQYYREEENGRGNFPPRFSGLQFPNYSSELNVNALELDDSALYLCASSLGGKGEQYFGPGTRLTVT.

The chain carries TRBV7-8 and TRBJ1-2; D gene uncertain. The germline gives CDR1 SGHVS, CDR2 FQNEAQ. Trimming removed 2 bases from V and 7 bases from J, with 8 bases in between. The CDR3 length is 12 residues. CDR3 region: CASSLSGVGYTF. The CDR3 DNA is TGTGCCAGCAGCTTATCCGGGGTTGGCTACACCTTC.

The chain combines TRBV10-3 with TRBJ2-7; 9 positions agree with TRBD2. This CDR3 has 15 amino acids. V shed 6 bases and J 1 base; nucleotides not matched to a gene: 7. CDR1 and CDR2 from the germline V gene are ENHRY and SYGVKD. The CDR3 nucleotides read TGTGCCATCAGCGAGCCGACTAGCGGATCCTACGAGCAGTACTTC. Amino acids: CAISEPTSGSYEQYF.

The V and J genes are TRBV3-1 (or the pseudogene TRBV3-2) and TRBJ2-2, with 10 bases lining up with TRBD2. The ends lost 4 bases at V and 1 base at J; junction bases unmatched: 3. The length of the CDR3 is 16 residues. The V gene's germline CDR1 is LGHDT and CDR2 YNNKEL (reference sequence). CDR3 loop: CASSRRTSGNTGELFF. CDR3 coding DNA: TGTGCCAGCAGCCGAAGGACTAGCGGGAACACCGGGGAGCTGTTTTTT.

This clone turned up a few times. The V and J genes are TRBV2 and TRBJ2-1; TRBD2 matches at 7 bases. CDR3 length equals 15 residues. Germline-derived CDR1 and CDR2 are SNHLY and FYNNEI. V trimming: 7 bases; J trimming: 0 bases; junction bases outside the gene matches: 6. CDR3 in amino acids: CASTLSGFSYNEQFF. In nucleotides, the CDR3 is TGTGCCAGCACCCTTAGCGGGTTCTCCTACAATGAGCAGTTCTTC.